The entry that follows covers one T cell receptor beta chain sequence. The antigen is undetermined. This sample was included in a study of T-cell memory formation after mild COVID-19. Each CDR3 protein gets one entry after TCRdb re-called the 5' RACE reads with MiXCR. The data show more than 250,000 distinct CDR3 sequences, approximately 19% seen once. General study points: Memory from before infection featured some responding clones, which suggests cross-reactive memory joined. Contracting CD4+ clones sat mainly in CM and EM; CD8+ in EMRA.

Sequencing was performed on PBMCs or a T cell subset sorted from them (not recorded which). The source of this sequence is a young man who had mild COVID-19 (a few samples of this study predate the infection). Cell type and time point are not known.

This CDR3 is CSARAPGRTYNEQFF. CDR3 coding DNA: TGCAGTGCTAGGGCCCCGGGCAGGACCTACAATGAGCAGTTCTTC. The chain recombines TRBV20-1 with TRBJ2-1; D gene ambiguous. The CDR3 is made up of 15 amino acids. The V end lost 3 bases, the J end lost 2 bases, and 14 bases lay between the germline ends. Germline loops: CDR1 DFQATT, CDR2 SNEGSKA (reference sequence).